The clone carrying this TCR beta chain has a count of ten or more. Its matching antigen is unknown. This specimen belongs to a study of T cell repertoires in cytomegalovirus infection. General study findings and limits: In two of eight donors, the top clonotype was HLA-C-restricted CMV-specific.

This CDR3 is 14 amino acids long. With V trimmed by 7 bases and J by 5 bases, 10 bases remained unmatched. TCRdb itself ran the reads through MiXCR, one entry per CDR3 protein. The sample has more than 250,000 distinct CDR3 sequences, around 25% seen once. The sequence came from a human donor in good health (CMV status not recorded). Some clones in this sample may be carry-over from other donors' samples. Sequences were derived from cultured PBMCs, sampled from culture after CMV antigen stimulation. V gene TRBV12-3 or TRBV12-4 combines with J gene TRBJ2-7, with 8 bases fitting TRBD2. The CDR3 DNA is TGTGCCAGCACTACCTCGGTTAGCGGGAACGAGCAGTACTTC. Translating it yields CASTTSVSGNEQYF.